The present T cell receptor beta chain was sequenced within a study of regulatory T cells in long-lasting Graves disease. Study-wide results and limits: Persistent disease preferred TRBV28, TRBJ1-2 and TRBJ2-5.

Arm-PCR of CDR3 regions and iRepertoire HTBI primers were used to build TCR beta libraries. TCRdb passed the multiplex PCR reads through MiXCR, listing each CDR3 protein once. The top ten clones hold about 20% of a sample with roughly 380,000 distinct CDR3 sequences, roughly a sixth of them seen once. Time point reported: newly diagnosed GD, antithyroid drugs for less than 3 months. PBMCs provided the RNA from which the TCR library was made. The length of the CDR3 is 15 residues. Germline CDR1 and CDR2: LGHNA and YSLEER. The V end lost 1 base, the J end lost 4 bases, and 11 bases lay between the germline ends. This clonotype was seen at least ten times. Its antigen is as yet unknown.

The chain couples TRBV4-3 to TRBJ2-1, with D possibly being TRBD1 (6 bases). The sequence was obtained from a female donor with Graves disease. Sequencing used peripheral blood mononuclear cells (PBMCs), obtained at new diagnosis, from a patient treated with antithyroid drugs. CDR3 in DNA: TGCGCCAGCAGCCAAGCAAAAGGGGGTTACAATGAGCAGTTCTTC. This gives the protein CASSQAKGGYNEQFF.